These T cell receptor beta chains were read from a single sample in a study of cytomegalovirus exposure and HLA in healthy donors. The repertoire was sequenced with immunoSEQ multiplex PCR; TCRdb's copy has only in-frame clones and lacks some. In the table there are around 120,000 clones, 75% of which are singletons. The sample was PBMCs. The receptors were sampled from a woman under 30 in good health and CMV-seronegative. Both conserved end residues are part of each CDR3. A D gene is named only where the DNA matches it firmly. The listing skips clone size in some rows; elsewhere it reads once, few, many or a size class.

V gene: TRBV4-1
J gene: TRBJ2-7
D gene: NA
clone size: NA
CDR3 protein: CASSQDRGAHEQYF
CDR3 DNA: TGCGCCAGCAGCCAAGACCGGGGGGCCCACGAGCAGTACTTC

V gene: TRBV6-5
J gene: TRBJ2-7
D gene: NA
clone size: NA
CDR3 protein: CASSYSLGQSSYEQYF
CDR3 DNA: TGTGCCAGCAGTTACTCGTTGGGGCAGAGCTCCTACGAGCAGTACTTC

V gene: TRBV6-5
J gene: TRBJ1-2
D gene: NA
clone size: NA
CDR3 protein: CASSSVTSGPNYGYTF
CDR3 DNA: TGTGCCAGCAGTTCCGTGACATCAGGCCCAAACTATGGCTACACCTTC

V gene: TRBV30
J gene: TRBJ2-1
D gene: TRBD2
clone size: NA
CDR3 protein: CAWSVDLAGYNEQFF
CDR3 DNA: TGTGCCTGGAGTGTAGACCTAGCGGGGTATAATGAGCAGTTCTTC

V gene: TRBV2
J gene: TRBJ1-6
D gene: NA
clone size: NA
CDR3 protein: CASSQQSSYNSPLHF
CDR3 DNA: TGTGCCAGCAGTCAACAGAGCTCCTATAATTCACCCCTCCACTTT

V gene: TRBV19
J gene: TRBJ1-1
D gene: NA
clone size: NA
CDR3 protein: CASVPGRNTMNTEAFF
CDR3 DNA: TGTGCCAGTGTACCTGGCAGGAACACGATGAACACTGAAGCTTTCTTT

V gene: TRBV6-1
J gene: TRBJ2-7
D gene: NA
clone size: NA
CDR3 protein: CASSEVLARVEQYF
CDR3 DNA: TGTGCCAGCAGTGAAGTATTAGCCCGAGTGGAGCAGTACTTC

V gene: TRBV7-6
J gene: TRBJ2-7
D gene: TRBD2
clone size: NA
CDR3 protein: CASSREGMNEQYF
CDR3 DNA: TGTGCCAGCAGCAGGGAGGGAATGAACGAGCAGTACTTC

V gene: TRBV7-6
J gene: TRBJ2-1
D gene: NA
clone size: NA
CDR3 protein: CASSPWADGDYNEQFF
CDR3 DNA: TGTGCCAGCAGCCCCTGGGCAGACGGTGACTACAATGAGCAGTTCTTC

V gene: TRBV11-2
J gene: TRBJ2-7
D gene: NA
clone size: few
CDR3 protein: CASSLGQGQLYEQYF
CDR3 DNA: TGTGCCAGCAGCTTAGGGCAGGGGCAGCTCTACGAGCAGTACTTC

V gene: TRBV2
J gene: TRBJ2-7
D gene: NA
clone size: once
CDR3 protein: CASSEMEGEQYF
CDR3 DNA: TGTGCCAGCAGTGAAATGGAGGGCGAGCAGTACTTC

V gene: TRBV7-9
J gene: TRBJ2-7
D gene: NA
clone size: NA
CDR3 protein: CASTKVGLYEQYF
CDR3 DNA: TGTGCCAGCACAAAGGTCGGACTCTACGAGCAGTACTTC

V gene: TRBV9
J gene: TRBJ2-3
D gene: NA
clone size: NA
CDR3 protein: CASSVEVEADTQYF
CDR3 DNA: TGTGCCAGCAGCGTAGAGGTTGAGGCAGATACGCAGTATTTT

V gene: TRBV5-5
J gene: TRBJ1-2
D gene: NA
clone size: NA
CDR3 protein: CASSSNSNGYTF
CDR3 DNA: TGTGCCAGCAGCTCAAACTCCAATGGCTACACCTTC

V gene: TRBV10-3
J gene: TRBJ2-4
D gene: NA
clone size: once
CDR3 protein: CAISETLGGIQYF
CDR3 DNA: TGTGCCATCAGTGAAACTTTGGGGGGCATTCAGTACTTC

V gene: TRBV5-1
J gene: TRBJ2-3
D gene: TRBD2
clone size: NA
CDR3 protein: CASSLGTSGGTDTQYF
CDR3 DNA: TGCGCCAGCAGCTTGGGGACTAGCGGGGGCACAGATACGCAGTATTTT